A single sample is the source of the 9 T cell receptor beta chains below, sequenced in a study of human T cells and chemical hapten exposure. TCRdb ran MiXCR on the RACE reads and lists one entry per CDR3 protein. The sample records 180,000 or so distinct CDR3 sequences, 20% to 25% being singletons. Time point: patch test 1, 2 weeks after DPC sensitization. The treatment: therapeutic diphenylcyclopropenone sensitization with weekly scalp DPC. Sequenced material: whole blood, taken in connection with sensitization to the hapten diphenylcyclopropenone (DPC). These receptors all come from a woman aged 50 to 65 with alopecia areata. Some clones in this sample may be carry-over from other donors' samples.

This clonotype was seen a handful of times. This chain connects TRBV7-9 to TRBJ2-1, with 12 bases lining up with TRBD2. Germline CDR1 and CDR2: SEHNR and FQNEAQ (reference sequence). Trimming took 1 base from V and 8 from J; bases not matched to a gene: 3. The CDR3 contains 15 residues. CDR3: CASSLGLAGVHEQFF. DNA of the CDR3: TGTGCCAGCAGCTTAGGACTAGCGGGAGTCCATGAGCAGTTCTTC.

The chain links TRBV20-1 to TRBJ2-1, with D possibly TRBD2 on 5 matching bases. CDR3 length: 15 amino acids. CDR1 and CDR2 from the germline V gene are DFQATT and SNEGSKA (reference sequence). V shed 0 bases and J shed 0 bases, with 9 bases lying between them. The CDR3 coding sequence is TGCAGTGCTAGAGATCAGCGGAGCTCCTACAATGAGCAGTTCTTC. Translating gives CSARDQRSSYNEQFF.

This clonotype is medium-sized in the sample. The rearrangement links TRBV27 to TRBJ2-7, with 7 bases matching TRBD1. V gave up 5 bases and J gave up 6 bases; unmatched junction bases: 10. CDR1 MNHEY and CDR2 SMNVEV come from the germline V gene (reference sequence). The CDR3 is 14 residues long. The CDR3 nucleotides are TGTGCCAGCAGTGTTACTCGGAACAGGGGCGAGCAGTACTTC. This encodes CASSVTRNRGEQYF.

The V gene is TRBV2, the J gene TRBJ2-6; D assignment may be TRBD1 or TRBD2 (5 bases each). Germline CDR1 SNHLY, CDR2 FYNNEI. The CDR3 runs 17 residues. V was clipped by 6 bases and J by 0 bases, with 15 bases between them. CDR3 amino acids: CASSWDGPISGANVLTF. CDR3 DNA: TGTGCCAGCAGCTGGGACGGGCCAATCTCTGGGGCCAACGTCCTGACTTTC.

The table lists this clonotype with a few counts. V gene TRBV6-6 combines with J gene TRBJ1-5; D ambiguous. The CDR3 covers 12 residues. Trimming removed 8 bases from V and 6 bases from J, with 11 bases in between. The germline V gene has CDR1 MNHNY and CDR2 SVGAGI (reference sequence). The CDR3 DNA reads TGTGCCAGCGGGGTTTGGGGTCAGCCCCAGCATTTT. Amino acid sequence: CASGVWGQPQHF.

The rearrangement joins TRBV12-3 or TRBV12-4 to TRBJ1-5; no clear D. Trimming cost V 3 bases and J 5 bases, with 5 bases left between them. This CDR3 is built from 12 residues. The DNA for the CDR3 is TGTGCCAGCAGTTTCAGCGATCAGCCCCAGCATTTT. This codes for CASSFSDQPQHF.

The rearrangement links TRBV20-1 to TRBJ1-1; tentative D call: TRBD1 (6 bases). The germline V and J ends were trimmed by 6 bases and 3 bases, with 14 bases remaining between them. CDR3 length: 13 amino acids. From germline, CDR1 is DFQATT and CDR2 SNEGSKA (reference sequence). CDR3 nucleotides: TGCAGTGCGGAGCTCAGGGGCGACACTGAAGCTTTCTTT. It yields the protein CSAELRGDTEAFF.

This clonotype was seen at least ten times. The chain joins TRBV6-2 or TRBV6-3 to TRBJ1-1, with D hard to call. Germline CDR1 and CDR2: MNHEY and SVGEGT. The CDR3 loop spans 15 amino acids. The V gene lost 6 bases and the J gene lost 4 bases, with 18 bases spanning the gap. The CDR3, as DNA: TGTGCCAGCAGACCAGTTACGGGATCGACCACTGAAGCTTTCTTT. This translates into CASRPVTGSTTEAFF.

This clonotype was observed a handful of times. The CDR3 region has the DNA TGTGCCAGCAGTTTGGGGGGGTCCCCTGAAGCTTTCTTT. Protein sequence: CASSLGGSPEAFF. The chain has TRBV12-3 or TRBV12-4 and TRBJ1-1; D is perhaps TRBD1 (5 bases). Trimming removed 3 bases at V and 6 bases at J, with 11 bases between. The CDR3 has 13 amino acids.